Described below is a single T cell receptor beta chain sequence and its context. Its cognate antigen is unknown. Germline V CDR1 and CDR2: MNHEY, SVGAGI. Trimming shortened V by 0 bases and J by 5 bases, and 14 bases separated the two germline ends. CDR3 size: 15 residues. Assay: immunoSEQ multiplex PCR; the TCRdb copy retains only in-frame clones and omits some. This sample has about 1,900,000 clones; about 94% occur once, and the top ten carry 1.2%. The sample comes from a study of shared clonotypes between healthy human individuals. Naive CD8 cells comprised CD45RO-negative, CCR7-positively selected cells, excluding terminally differentiated effector memory CD45RA+ cells. Donors, without exception, were Caucasian adults residing in Nashville, Tennessee. The study, taken as a whole, reports: Sample collection involved blood only; tissue repertoires are likely different. Naive subsets typically showed greater estimated richness than memory subsets.

The specimen was naive CD8+ T cells sorted from blood. This rearrangement joins TRBV6-5 to TRBJ2-7; no definite D call. This receptor was identified in a man younger than 35 in good health. CDR3 sequence (DNA): TGTGCCAGCAGTTACTCTCTTGCCACTTTCGACGAGCAGTACTTC. Protein product: CASSYSLATFDEQYF.